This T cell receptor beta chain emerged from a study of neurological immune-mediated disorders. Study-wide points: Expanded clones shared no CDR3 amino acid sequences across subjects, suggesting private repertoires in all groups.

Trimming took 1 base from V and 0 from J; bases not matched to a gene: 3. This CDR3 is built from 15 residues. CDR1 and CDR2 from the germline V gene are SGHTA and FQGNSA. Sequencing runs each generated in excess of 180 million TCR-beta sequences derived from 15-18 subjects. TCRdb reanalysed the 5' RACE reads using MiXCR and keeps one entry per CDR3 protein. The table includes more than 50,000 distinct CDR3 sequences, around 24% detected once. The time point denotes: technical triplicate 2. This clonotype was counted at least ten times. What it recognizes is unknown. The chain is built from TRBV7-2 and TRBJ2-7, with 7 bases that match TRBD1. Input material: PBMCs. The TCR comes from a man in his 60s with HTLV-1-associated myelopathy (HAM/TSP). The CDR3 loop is CASSLGDSSSYEQYF. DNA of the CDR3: TGTGCCAGCAGCTTAGGGGACAGCAGCTCCTACGAGCAGTACTTC.